This T cell receptor (beta chain) was profiled in a study of Graves' ophthalmopathy and Graves' hyperthyroidism. Study details: Peripheral blood was gathered at the point of initial diagnosis, before any treatment started.

New diagnoses, under 2 months' duration, and ages 18 to 65 characterized the hyperthyroidism patients. Ineligible for inclusion were patients with other autoimmune diseases, uncontrolled infections, pregnancy or lactation. Amplification of the TCR beta CDR3 regions used RNA transcripts (as template). Second-round multiplex PCR followed a first-round RT-PCR using HTBI primers. TCRdb itself ran the multiplex PCR reads through MiXCR, one entry per CDR3 protein. The repertoire consists of some 350,000 distinct CDR3 sequences, with roughly a sixth occurring once and the leading ten covering 2.4%. The sample holds many counts of this clonotype. The V gene lost 0 bases and the J gene lost 3 bases, with 11 bases spanning the gap. CDR3 length: 14 amino acids. The germline V gene encodes CDR1 SQVTM and CDR2 ANQGSEA.

Input material: peripheral blood. The clonotype originates from an adult woman with stable Graves' hyperthyroidism. The rearrangement links TRBV29-1 to TRBJ2-5; the D gene is possibly TRBD2 (5 bases). The CDR3 region has the DNA TGCAGCGTTGAAGACGGTCGGGGAGAAGAGACCCAGTACTTC. Protein: CSVEDGRGEETQYF.